Following are 14 T cell receptor beta chains from one sample sequenced in a study of TIL therapy for anti-PD-1-resistant metastatic lung cancer. Time point: pre-treatment sample, taken before nivolumab and TIL therapy. This was the immunoSEQ v3 assay. Method: immunoSEQ multiplex PCR; TCRdb's copy keeps in-frame clones and lacks some. Of approximately 20,000 clones in the sample, about three quarters are singletons; the top ten hold around 7%. The source was blood, collected at baseline. Source of these receptors: a person between 30 and 79 years old with non-small cell lung cancer.

The chain recombines TRBV19 with TRBJ1-5, with TRBD1 as a possible D gene (5 bases). The CDR3 length is 13 residues. Between the trimmed V and J ends, which lost 10 bases and 9 bases, there was a span of 19 bases. Germline CDR1 and CDR2: LNHDA and SQIVND (reference sequence). In nucleotides, the CDR3 is TGTGCCACCACGGGGGGATTAATTGCGCCCCAGCATTTT. Translated: CATTGGLIAPQHF.

The chain is built from TRBV28 and TRBJ1-2, with a tentative D call TRBD1 (5 bases). Germline V gene data show CDR1 as MDHEN and CDR2 as SYDVKM. The CDR3 loop spans 13 amino acids. Trimming stripped 7 bases from V and 0 bases from J, with 9 bases between. The CDR3 DNA is TGTGCCAGCACCGGGGGTGCTAACTATGGCTACACCTTC. Translated: CASTGGANYGYTF.

The chain joins TRBV7-9 to TRBJ2-1, with D perhaps matching TRBD1 or TRBD2 (5 bases each). Germline lookup yields CDR1 SEHNR and CDR2 FQNEAQ (reference sequence). This CDR3 region has 14 residues. Trimming stripped 3 bases from V and 6 bases from J, with 12 bases between. The CDR3 region is CASSLGTGGNEQFF. CDR3 bases: TGTGCCAGCAGCTTGGGAACAGGAGGCAATGAGCAGTTCTTC.

The table lists this clone with a few counts. The J gene is TRBJ1-5, the V gene TRBV19; 8 bases align to TRBD1. The CDR3 runs 15 residues. Germline V CDR1 and CDR2: LNHDA, SQIVND (reference sequence). The junction had 6 bases not matched to a gene; V was cut back by 1 base and J by 7 bases. The CDR3: CASSIVQGARQPQHF. The CDR3 nucleotides read TGTGCCAGTAGTATAGTGCAGGGGGCAAGGCAGCCCCAGCATTTT.

V is TRBV28 and J is TRBJ2-7, with 10 bases fitting TRBD2. The trim removed 5 bases at V and 2 bases at J, leaving 3 bases unmatched. Germline-derived CDR1 and CDR2 are MDHEN and SYDVKM. This CDR3 region has 14 residues. The CDR3 reads CASSRTSGAYEQYF. CDR3 coding DNA: TGTGCCAGCAGTCGGACTAGCGGCGCCTACGAGCAGTACTTC.

The chain links TRBV28 to TRBJ1-1; 7 nucleotides line up with TRBD1. CDR1 and CDR2 (germline): MDHEN, SYDVKM. This CDR3 spans 11 amino acids. Trimming removed 5 bases from V and 8 bases from J; junction bases left unmatched: 2. The CDR3 DNA is TGTGCCAGCAGTCCGGGACAGGAAGCTTTCTTT. It codes for CASSPGQEAFF.

The sample holds a few counts of this clone. The V call is TRBV30, the J call TRBJ1-4; TRBD1 might be the D (6 bases). Germline V lookup: CDR1 GTSNPN, CDR2 SVGIG (reference sequence). This CDR3 has 15 amino acids. V was trimmed by 1 base and J by 8 bases, leaving 17 bases between them. CDR3 DNA sequence: TGTGCCTGGAGTGATAGAGGGGGGTTGAAAGAAAAACTGTTTTTT. This encodes CAWSDRGGLKEKLFF.

The CDR3 reads CASSSGGGPLSSYNEQFF. The DNA of the CDR3 is TGTGCCAGCAGCTCTGGGGGGGGTCCCCTGAGCTCCTACAATGAGCAGTTCTTC. The chain couples TRBV7-2 to TRBJ2-1, with TRBD2 matching 7 bases. Trimming removed 4 bases from V and 0 bases from J; junction bases left unmatched: 12. The CDR3 consists of 18 residues. CDR1 is SGHTA, CDR2 FQGNSA, per germline.

The sample holds a few counts of this clone. The chain links TRBV6-2 or TRBV6-3 to TRBJ1-3, with no clear D. CDR1 and CDR2 (germline): MNHEY, SVGEGT. The CDR3 extends over 15 amino acids. V lost 5 bases and J lost 0, with 11 bases in between. CDR3 nucleotide sequence: TGTGCCAGCAGTCCCCCGGGCAACTCTGGAAACACCATATATTTT. Translating it yields CASSPPGNSGNTIYF.

The chain combines TRBV2 with TRBJ2-3; D not certain. The germline V gene has CDR1 SNHLY and CDR2 FYNNEI. The CDR3 has 14 residues. V lost 7 bases to trimming and J lost 0 bases, with 11 bases between them. The CDR3 DNA sequence: TGTGCCAGCACCGGCCAGTTAAGCACAGATACGCAGTATTTT. Translated, it gives CASTGQLSTDTQYF.

V is TRBV6-2 or TRBV6-3 and J is TRBJ2-3; perhaps TRBD2 as D (5 bases). The CDR3 totals 11 residues. V lost 5 bases and J lost 14, with 14 bases in between. The V gene's germline CDR1 is MNHEY and CDR2 SVGEGT. CDR3 bases: TGTGCCAGCAGTATGGCGGGCCCGAGGTATTTT. Amino acids: CASSMAGPRYF.

The chain is built from TRBV24-1 and TRBJ1-2, with a possible D match to TRBD1 (5 bases). Trimming cost V 4 bases and J 6 bases, with 11 bases left between them. The CDR3 has 13 residues. Germline-derived CDR1 and CDR2 are KGHDR and SFDVKD. CDR3 in amino acids: CATSDLTVDGYTF. The CDR3 DNA reads as TGTGCCACCAGTGACCTGACAGTGGATGGCTACACCTTC.

V usage is TRBV24-1 and J usage is TRBJ2-5, with D possibly being TRBD1 (5 bases). The CDR3 is made up of 14 amino acids. From germline, CDR1 is KGHDR and CDR2 SFDVKD. V lost 4 bases to trimming and J lost 5 bases, with 13 bases between them. CDR3 sequence: CATSEGQKGETQYF. The DNA for the CDR3 is TGTGCCACCAGTGAAGGGCAGAAGGGGGAGACCCAGTACTTC.

The chain combines TRBV2 with TRBJ1-1; D is uncertain. The CDR3 contains 13 residues. CDR1 is SNHLY, CDR2 FYNNEI, per germline. V was pared by 2 bases and J by 0 bases, with 4 bases between. In DNA form, the CDR3 reads TGTGCCAGCAGTGAACAGGTGAACACTGAAGCTTTCTTT. It translates to CASSEQVNTEAFF.